A single sample is the source of the 14 T cell receptor beta chains below, sequenced in a study of T cells in localized non-small cell lung cancer. Sequencing used immunoSEQ multiplex PCR; TCRdb keeps in-frame clones, though not all of them. Seen here are some 85,000 clones, roughly 75% observed once, and the top ten hold around 21%. The specimen comprised PBMCs, sampled before any cancer treatment. Source of these receptors: a man aged 35-69 years with stage II squamous cell lung carcinoma.

The chain uses TRBV7-9 and TRBJ1-1, with D hard to call. V lost 7 bases and J 4 bases, leaving 10 bases between the germline ends. The germline gives CDR1 SEHNR, CDR2 FQNEAQ (reference sequence). There are 12 residues in the CDR3. The DNA for the CDR3 is TGTGCCAGCACCCTGTCGGGCACTGAAGCTTTCTTT. It translates to CASTLSGTEAFF.

CDR3 residues: CAWSDPSLGYNEQFF. The CDR3 bases are TGTGCCTGGAGTGACCCTAGTTTGGGCTACAATGAGCAGTTCTTC. The chain recombines TRBV30 with TRBJ2-1, with D unresolved. The CDR3 extends over 15 amino acids. Trimming removed 1 base at V and 3 bases at J, with 13 bases between. CDR1 is GTSNPN and CDR2 is SVGIG in the germline V gene (reference sequence).

This chain links TRBV4-2 with TRBJ2-2; TRBD1 aligns across 8 bases. Germline V gene lookup returns CDR1 LGHNA and CDR2 YNFKEQ. V was pared by 1 base and J by 6 bases, with 4 bases of the junction left unmatched. The CDR3 totals 15 residues. The DNA of the CDR3 is TGTGCCAGCAGCCAAGGGACAGGGCACGCCGGGGAGCTGTTTTTT. Its protein is CASSQGTGHAGELFF.

The chain uses TRBV5-4 and TRBJ2-3; unclear D gene. The germline V gene has CDR1 SGHNT and CDR2 YYREEE (reference sequence). The CDR3 consists of 14 residues. V lost 0 bases, J lost 4 bases, and 9 bases lay in between. The CDR3 bases are TGTGCCAGCAGCTTGGACTTTGGGGCAGATACGCAGTATTTT. The encoded protein is CASSLDFGADTQYF.

The chain couples TRBV18 to TRBJ2-7; either TRBD1 or TRBD2 may supply D (7 bases each). The CDR3 totals 15 residues. V lost 6 bases and J lost 3, with 18 bases in between. From germline, CDR1 is KGHSH and CDR2 LQKENI. CDR3 region: CASSKQGRAHYEQYF. The DNA of the CDR3 is TGTGCCAGCTCCAAACAGGGGAGGGCACACTACGAGCAGTACTTC.

Here the CDR3 reads CASSRGPLYEQYF. The CDR3 bases are TGTGCCAGCAGCCGCGGACCCCTCTACGAGCAGTACTTC. V and J are TRBV6-5 and TRBJ2-7; D ambiguous. Germline CDR1 MNHEY, CDR2 SVGAGI. CDR3 length equals 13 residues. V shed 6 bases and J shed 3 bases, with 12 bases lying between them.

This sequence joins TRBV6-1 and TRBJ2-3; possibly TRBD1 for D (5 bases). Trimming removed 2 bases at V and 6 bases at J, with 24 bases between. In germline, CDR1 is MNHNS, CDR2 SASEGT. The CDR3 totals 18 residues. The CDR3 DNA is TGTGCCAGCAGTGAAATAGGGTCGTGGAGCAGGGCGATGGATACGCAGTATTTT. It is translated as CASSEIGSWSRAMDTQYF.

The CDR3, as DNA: TGTGCCAGCAGCCCAGACCGGTGGTCAATGAACTATGGCTACACCTTC. Translated: CASSPDRWSMNYGYTF. This chain links TRBV5-5 with TRBJ1-2; D call uncertain. Germline values: CDR1 SGHKS, CDR2 YYEKEE (reference sequence). The V end was cut by 4 bases, the J end by 2 bases, with 18 bases between. This CDR3 has 16 amino acids.

V and J are TRBV7-2 and TRBJ1-1; D might be TRBD1 (5 bases). The CDR3 totals 15 residues. Germline lookup yields CDR1 SGHTA and CDR2 FQGNSA. Trimming pared 1 base from V and 11 bases from J, leaving 20 bases between. The CDR3 DNA is TGTGCCAGCAGCTTAGTGGTGGGACCTTGGGCAAGGGCTTTCTTT. It yields the protein CASSLVVGPWARAFF.

Concerning this clone itself: At one of its ends the junction is not consistent with the germline gene, which may arise from a read error. CDR3 DNA: TGTGCTAGCAGCTTAGTTTGGGGCGGCGAGCAGTACTTC. It codes for CASSLVWGGEQYF. J is TRBJ2-7 and V is TRBV7-7, with D perhaps TRBD1 (5 bases). Germline lookup yields CDR1 SSHAT and CDR2 FNYEAQ (reference sequence). CDR3 length: 13 residues.

This chain connects TRBV28 to TRBJ2-7, with 9 bases fitting TRBD2. Unmatched junction bases numbered 7, after V lost 6 bases and J lost 4 bases. Looked up from germline, CDR1 is MDHEN and CDR2 is SYDVKM. The CDR3 covers 14 residues. This chain's CDR3 is CASSPAGGQYEQYF. The CDR3 nucleotides are TGTGCCAGCAGCCCAGCGGGGGGCCAGTACGAGCAGTACTTC.

The gene calls are TRBV5-1 and TRBJ2-7, with a tentative D call TRBD1 (7 bases). Per germline, CDR1 SGHRS and CDR2 YFSETQ. Trimming took 5 bases from V and 3 from J, leaving 15 bases between them. The CDR3 has 14 residues. The CDR3 protein is CASRRDSGGYEQYF. CDR3 nucleotides: TGCGCCAGCAGGCGGGACTCAGGGGGCTACGAGCAGTACTTC.

J is TRBJ2-4 and V is TRBV6-5; TRBD2 matches at 8 bases. This CDR3 comprises 15 residues. V lost 4 bases, J lost 1 base, and 3 bases stayed unmatched. Germline V gene data show CDR1 as MNHEY and CDR2 as SVGAGI. The CDR3 sequence is CASSSGGGAKNIQYF. In DNA form, the CDR3 reads TGTGCCAGCAGTTCCGGCGGGGGGGCCAAAAACATTCAGTACTTC.

The chain recombines TRBV5-8 with TRBJ2-2; D not certain. V was shortened by 3 bases and J by 1 base, with 1 base between the two germline ends. This CDR3 is 12 amino acids long. Germline lookup yields CDR1 SGHTS and CDR2 YDEGEE. CDR3 in amino acids: CASSWNTGELFF. The CDR3 DNA sequence: TGTGCCAGCAGCTGGAACACCGGGGAGCTGTTTTTT.